The source of this T cell receptor (beta chain) is a study of shared clonotypes between healthy human individuals. This clone was counted a few times. Its antigen is undetermined. Some clones are missing from TCRdb's copy, which holds only in-frame ones; the method was immunoSEQ multiplex PCR. The table records approximately 250,000 clones, approximately 70% of them present only once. Study outcomes and limitations: Clonotypes which were not shared had lower generation probabilities than clonotypes that all four donors shared.

The sample consisted of memory CD4+ T cells sorted from blood. Subset: CD45RA-negative fraction. The source is a man between 25 and 39 years old in good health.

The DNA of the CDR3 is TGTGCCGGGTCCCAAGGAGCGCCGGGAAACACCATATATTTT. Translating it yields CAGSQGAPGNTIYF. This rearrangement joins TRBV30 to TRBJ1-3; D gene uncertain. Germline assignment: CDR1 GTSNPN and CDR2 SVGIG (reference sequence). The CDR3 contains 14 residues. V lost 8 bases, J lost 4 bases, and 18 bases lay in between.